These 6 T cell receptor beta chains share one sample of origin, sequenced in a study of cytomegalovirus exposure and HLA in healthy donors. This PCR relied on a set of 60 Vbeta primers and 13 Jbeta primers. Method: immunoSEQ multiplex PCR; TCRdb's copy keeps in-frame clones and lacks some. Among a few hundred thousand clones, around 85% were seen once, and the ten largest hold approximately 0.22%. Input material: PBMCs. The receptors stem from a girl aged 2 to 9 in good health and CMV-seronegative.

The chain combines TRBV19 with TRBJ2-3; TRBD2 is a possible D gene (5 bases). The CDR3 extends over 13 amino acids. Germline CDR1 and CDR2: LNHDA and SQIVND (reference sequence). V lost 6 bases and J 2 bases, leaving 9 bases between the germline ends. CDR3 sequence (DNA): TGTGCCAGTAGGCAGACTAACACAGATACGCAGTATTTT. Its protein product is CASRQTNTDTQYF.

The genes are TRBV14 and TRBJ2-7; 9 positions match TRBD2. V lost 3 bases, J lost 6 bases, and 9 bases stayed unmatched. CDR1 is SGHDN, CDR2 FVKESK, per germline. The CDR3 runs to 15 residues. The CDR3, as DNA: TGTGCCAGCAGCCAGGGAGCGGGGGGAAGGTTCGAGCAGTACTTC. This sequence encodes CASSQGAGGRFEQYF. Complete variable domain (other parts from reference TRBV14 and TRBJ2-7): EAGVTQFPSHSVIEKGQTVTLRCDPISGHDNLYWYRRVMGKEIKFLLHFVKESKQDESGMPNNRFLAERTGGTYSTLKVQPAELEDSGVYFCASSQGAGGRFEQYFGPGTRLTVT.

In regard to this clone: Different DNA sequences within this sample yield the same CDR3. The gene calls are TRBV29-1 and TRBJ1-2; weak D call: TRBD1 (6 bases). CDR3 length: 10 residues. Germline CDR1 is SQVTM and CDR2 is ANQGSEA. The germline V and J ends were trimmed by 6 bases and 4 bases, with 6 bases remaining between them. The CDR3 DNA is TGCAGCGTGGACAGCTATGGCTACACCTTC. It is translated as CSVDSYGYTF.

The chain is built from TRBV6-6 and TRBJ1-4; D remains ambiguous. V dropped 7 bases and J dropped 4 bases, with 10 bases sitting between them. In germline, CDR1 is MNHNY, CDR2 SVGAGI (reference sequence). The CDR3 is 13 residues long. For the CDR3, the DNA is TGTGCCAGCAAACTGGGCAATAATGAAAAACTGTTTTTT. Protein product: CASKLGNNEKLFF.

The chain couples TRBV7-9 to TRBJ1-1; D call uncertain. Between the trimmed V and J ends, which lost 2 bases and 8 bases, there was a span of 9 bases. There are 12 residues in the CDR3. CDR1 and CDR2 from the germline V gene are SEHNR and FQNEAQ (reference sequence). The CDR3 nucleotides read TGTGCCAGCAGCTTAAACAACTACGAAGCTTTCTTT. This sequence encodes CASSLNNYEAFF.

This clone was seen a single time. The chain recombines TRBV19 with TRBJ1-1; possibly TRBD1 for D (6 bases). This CDR3 has 15 amino acids. V shed 2 bases and J shed 4 bases, with 14 bases lying between them. Germline V lookup: CDR1 LNHDA, CDR2 SQIVND (reference sequence). Here the CDR3 DNA reads TGTGCCAGTAGTATATCAGGGGATAGTAGCACTGAAGCTTTCTTT. Translation: CASSISGDSSTEAFF.